What follows describes a single T cell receptor (beta chain). This table comes from immunoSEQ multiplex PCR, and its TCRdb copy is limited to in-frame clones, with some not included. Among approximately 74,000 clones listed, about 87% were seen once. These data are taken from a study of technical replicates of blood from several donors. V was pared by 3 bases and J by 5 bases, with 13 bases between. Germline CDR1 is SGHTA and CDR2 is FQGNSA. The CDR3 loop spans 14 amino acids. The V call is TRBV7-2, the J call TRBJ2-5; D unresolved. The sequenced material came from PBMCs. The source of this sequence is a human donor in good health. Some clones in this sample may be carry-over from other donors' samples. For the CDR3, the DNA is TGTGCCAGCAGCTTCGGCGGCTCCACGGAGACCCAGTACTTC. Its protein is CASSFGGSTETQYF.